The source of this T cell receptor beta chain is a study of CD8+CD57+ T cells in acquired aplastic anemia. Overall study: Mean yield of DNA from sorted CD4+ and CD8+ cells was roughly 3.2 ug. Study conclusions and caveats: No significant difference in CD8+ Simpson's diversity was found between patients and controls. Overlap between patients and controls comprised roughly 28 CD8+ CDR3 sequences.

Patients chosen for sequencing had CD8+CD57+ cells that had expanded, as shown by flow cytometry. Sampling of blood occurred while the patients had still received no therapy. TCR beta VDJ and CDR3 profiles were obtained from a genomic DNA template. TCRdb reprocessed the reads with MiXCR, giving one entry per CDR3 protein. The sample records around 42,000 distinct CDR3 sequences, 60% to 70% being singletons. Germline V CDR1 and CDR2: SNHLY, FYNNEI. CDR3 length equals 15 residues. J gave up 6 bases and V 2 bases, and 5 bases lay outside the gene matches. For this clonotype: Its target is not known.

Sequencing used sorted CD4+, CD8+, or CD8+CD57+ T cells (not recorded which) from PBMCs. This sequence originates from a human donor with aplastic anemia. The chain recombines TRBV2 with TRBJ2-7, with 12 bases matching TRBD1. The CDR3 sequence is CASSEIGTGGFEQYF. DNA for the CDR3: TGTGCCAGCAGTGAAATTGGGACAGGGGGCTTCGAGCAGTACTTC.